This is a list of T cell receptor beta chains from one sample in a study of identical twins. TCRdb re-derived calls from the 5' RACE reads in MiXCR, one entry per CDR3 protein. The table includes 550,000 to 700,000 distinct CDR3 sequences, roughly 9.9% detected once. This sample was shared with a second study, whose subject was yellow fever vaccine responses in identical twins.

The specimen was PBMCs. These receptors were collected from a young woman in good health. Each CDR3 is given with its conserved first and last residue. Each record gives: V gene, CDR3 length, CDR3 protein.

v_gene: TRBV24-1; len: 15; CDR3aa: CATSLGQANTGELFF
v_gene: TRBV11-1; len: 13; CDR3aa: CASNQGRDNEQFF
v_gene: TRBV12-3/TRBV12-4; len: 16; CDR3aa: CASRPGLAGGPDEQFF
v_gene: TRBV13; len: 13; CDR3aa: CASSPTGLYGYTF
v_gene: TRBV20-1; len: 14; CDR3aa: CSARDYDSSYEQYF
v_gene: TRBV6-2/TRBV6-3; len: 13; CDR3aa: CAIADSLGETQYF
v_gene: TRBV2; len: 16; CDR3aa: CASSLQGHPGTDTQYF
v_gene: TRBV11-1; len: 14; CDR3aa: CASSPDSYQEKLFF
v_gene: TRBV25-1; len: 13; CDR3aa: CASSGLGGAEAFF
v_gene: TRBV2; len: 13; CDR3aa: CASRNGVNQPQHF
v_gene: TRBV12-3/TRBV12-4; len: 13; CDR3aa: CASSLQGNSPLHF
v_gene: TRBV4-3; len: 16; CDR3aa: CASSQESGRTANTQYF
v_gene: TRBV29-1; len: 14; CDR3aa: CSVEGRVLYNEQFF
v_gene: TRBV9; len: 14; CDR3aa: CASSAEYSNQPQHF
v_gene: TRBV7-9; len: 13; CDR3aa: CASTKDLYLEQYF
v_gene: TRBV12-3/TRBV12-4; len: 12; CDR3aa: CASTRRGEEQFF
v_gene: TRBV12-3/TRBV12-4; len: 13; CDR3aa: CASSRTGLYGYTF
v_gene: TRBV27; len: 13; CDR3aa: CASSSYGGYEQYF
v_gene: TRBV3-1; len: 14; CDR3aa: CASSQASGANVLTF
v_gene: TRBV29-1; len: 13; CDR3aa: CSVGLPSEAEAFF
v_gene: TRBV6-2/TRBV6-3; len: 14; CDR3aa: CASSGQKYTDTQYF
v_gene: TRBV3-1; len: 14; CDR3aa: CASSQDVAPYEQYF
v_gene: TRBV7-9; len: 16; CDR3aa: CASSPSWDRAYNEQFF
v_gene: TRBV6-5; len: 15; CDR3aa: CASSTTGQVTGELFF
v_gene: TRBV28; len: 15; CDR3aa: CASISTGTYSYEQYF
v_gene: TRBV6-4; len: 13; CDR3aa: CASSEQYNSPLHF
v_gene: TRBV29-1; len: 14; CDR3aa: CSAWGLAGSNEQFF
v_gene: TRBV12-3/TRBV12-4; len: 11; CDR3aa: CASSSSDTQYF
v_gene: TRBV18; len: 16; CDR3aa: CASSPGSFTSTDTQYF
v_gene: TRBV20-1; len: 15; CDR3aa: CSATPGTGGYNEQFF
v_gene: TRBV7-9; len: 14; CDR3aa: CASSSKGGNQPQHF
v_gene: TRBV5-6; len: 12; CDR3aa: CASSIRDYEQYF
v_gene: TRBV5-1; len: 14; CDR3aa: CASSFRDRENEQFF
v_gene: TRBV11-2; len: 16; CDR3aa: CASSREWAGSDNEQFF
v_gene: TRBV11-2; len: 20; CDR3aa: CASSPRGVSGALSSYNEQFF
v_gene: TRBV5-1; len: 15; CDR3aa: CASSRTRGTGNEQYF